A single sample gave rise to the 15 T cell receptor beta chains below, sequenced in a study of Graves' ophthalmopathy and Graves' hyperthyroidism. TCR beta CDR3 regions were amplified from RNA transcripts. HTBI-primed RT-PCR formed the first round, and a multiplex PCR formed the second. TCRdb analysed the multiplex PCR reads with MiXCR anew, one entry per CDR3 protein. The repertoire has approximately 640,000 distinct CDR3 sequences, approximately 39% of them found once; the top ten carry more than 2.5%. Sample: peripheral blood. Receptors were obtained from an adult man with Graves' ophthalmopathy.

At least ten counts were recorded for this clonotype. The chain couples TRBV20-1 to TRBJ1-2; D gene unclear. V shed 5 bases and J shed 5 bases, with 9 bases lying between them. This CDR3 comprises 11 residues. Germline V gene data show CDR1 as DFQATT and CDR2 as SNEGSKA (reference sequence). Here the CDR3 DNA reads TGCAGTGCTGGGGAGGGATATGGCTACACCTTC. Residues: CSAGEGYGYTF.

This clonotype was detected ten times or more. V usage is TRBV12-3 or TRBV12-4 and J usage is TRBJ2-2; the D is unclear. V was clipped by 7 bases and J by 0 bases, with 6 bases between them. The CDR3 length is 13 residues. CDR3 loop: CASMATNTGELFF. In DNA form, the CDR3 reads TGTGCCAGCATGGCGACGAACACCGGGGAGCTGTTTTTT.

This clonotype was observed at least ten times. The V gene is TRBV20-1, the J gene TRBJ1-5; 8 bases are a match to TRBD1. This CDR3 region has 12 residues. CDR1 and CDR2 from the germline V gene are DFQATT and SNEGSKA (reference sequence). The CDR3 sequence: CSMTGGNQPQHF. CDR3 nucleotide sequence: TGCAGCATGACAGGGGGCAATCAGCCCCAGCATTTT.

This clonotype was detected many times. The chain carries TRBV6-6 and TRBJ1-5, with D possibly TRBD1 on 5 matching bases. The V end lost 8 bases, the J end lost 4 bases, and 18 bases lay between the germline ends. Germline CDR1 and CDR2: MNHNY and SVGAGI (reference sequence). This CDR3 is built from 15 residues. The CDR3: CASRTKQESNQPQHF. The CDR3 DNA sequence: TGTGCCAGCCGGACAAAACAAGAGTCAAATCAGCCCCAGCATTTT.

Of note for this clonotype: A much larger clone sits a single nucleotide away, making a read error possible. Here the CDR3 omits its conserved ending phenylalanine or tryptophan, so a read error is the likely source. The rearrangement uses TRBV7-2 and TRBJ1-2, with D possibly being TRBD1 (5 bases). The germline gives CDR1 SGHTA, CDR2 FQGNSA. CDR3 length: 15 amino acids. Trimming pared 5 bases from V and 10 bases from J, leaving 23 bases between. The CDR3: CASSPPTGLPGIYTS. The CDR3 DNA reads TGTGCCAGCAGCCCACCTACAGGTCTGCCGGGAATCTACACCTCC.

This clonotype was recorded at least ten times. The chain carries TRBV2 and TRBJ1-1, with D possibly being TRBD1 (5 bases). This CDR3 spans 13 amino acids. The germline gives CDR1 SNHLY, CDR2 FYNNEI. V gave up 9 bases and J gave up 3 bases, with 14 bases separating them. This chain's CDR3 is CARSETDYTEAFF. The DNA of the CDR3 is TGTGCCAGGTCAGAGACAGATTACACTGAAGCTTTCTTT.

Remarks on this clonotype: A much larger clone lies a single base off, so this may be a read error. The CDR3 spells CASSLPSGEQYV. The DNA of the CDR3 is TGTGCCAGCAGCCTCCCCAGTGGCGAGCAGTACGTC. The genes are TRBV9 and TRBJ2-7; no reliable D call. The germline V and J ends were trimmed by 4 bases and 6 bases, with 11 bases remaining between them. The CDR3 spans 12 residues. Germline V lookup: CDR1 SGDLS, CDR2 YYNGEE.

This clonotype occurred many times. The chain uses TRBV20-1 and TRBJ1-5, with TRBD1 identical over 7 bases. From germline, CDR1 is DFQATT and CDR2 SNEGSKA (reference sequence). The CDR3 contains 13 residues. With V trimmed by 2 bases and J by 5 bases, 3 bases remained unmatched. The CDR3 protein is CSARPTGDQPQHF. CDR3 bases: TGCAGTGCTAGACCTACAGGGGATCAGCCCCAGCATTTT.

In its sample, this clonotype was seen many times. The CDR3, as DNA: TGTGCTAGTGGTTCACTACAGCTTAGCAATCAGCCCCAGCATTTT. Translation gives CASGSLQLSNQPQHF. V and J are TRBV12-5 and TRBJ1-5; no firm D call. Trimming took off 4 bases at V and 0 bases at J, with 10 bases between the two ends. CDR1 is LGHNT and CDR2 is FRNRAP in the germline V gene. CDR3 length equals 15 residues.

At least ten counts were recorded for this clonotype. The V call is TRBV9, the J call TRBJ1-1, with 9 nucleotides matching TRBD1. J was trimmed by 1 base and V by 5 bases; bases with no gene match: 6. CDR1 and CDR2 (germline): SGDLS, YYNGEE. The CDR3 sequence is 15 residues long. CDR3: CASSKQGAENTEAFF. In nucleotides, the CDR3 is TGTGCCAGCAGTAAACAGGGGGCCGAGAACACTGAAGCTTTCTTT.

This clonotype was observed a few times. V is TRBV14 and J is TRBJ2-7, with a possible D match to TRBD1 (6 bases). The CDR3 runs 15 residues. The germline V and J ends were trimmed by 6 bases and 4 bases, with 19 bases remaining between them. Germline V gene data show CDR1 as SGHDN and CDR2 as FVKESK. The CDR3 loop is CASSYYRVIAYEQYF. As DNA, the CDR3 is TGTGCCAGCAGTTATTACAGGGTAATAGCTTACGAGCAGTACTTC.

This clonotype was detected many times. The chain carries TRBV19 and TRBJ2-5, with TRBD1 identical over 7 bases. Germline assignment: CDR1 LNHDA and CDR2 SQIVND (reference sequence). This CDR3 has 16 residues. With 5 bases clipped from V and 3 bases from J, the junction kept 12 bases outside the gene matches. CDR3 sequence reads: CASSRGQAALEETQYF. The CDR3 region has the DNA TGTGCCAGTAGTCGTGGACAGGCAGCCCTGGAAGAGACCCAGTACTTC.

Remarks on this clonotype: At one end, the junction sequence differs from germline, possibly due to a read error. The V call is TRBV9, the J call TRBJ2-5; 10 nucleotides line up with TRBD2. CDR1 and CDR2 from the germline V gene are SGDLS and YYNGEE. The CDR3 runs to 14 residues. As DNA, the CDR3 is TGTGCCAACAGCGTAGCGGGGGGACAAGAGACCCAGTACTTC. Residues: CANSVAGGQETQYF.

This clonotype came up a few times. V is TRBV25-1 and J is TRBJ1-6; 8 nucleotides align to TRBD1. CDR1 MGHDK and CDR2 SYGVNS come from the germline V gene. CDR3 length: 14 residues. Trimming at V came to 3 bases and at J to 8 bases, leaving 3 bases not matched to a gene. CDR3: CASSDGTGDSPLHF. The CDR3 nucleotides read TGTGCCAGCAGTGACGGGACAGGCGATTCACCCCTCCACTTT.

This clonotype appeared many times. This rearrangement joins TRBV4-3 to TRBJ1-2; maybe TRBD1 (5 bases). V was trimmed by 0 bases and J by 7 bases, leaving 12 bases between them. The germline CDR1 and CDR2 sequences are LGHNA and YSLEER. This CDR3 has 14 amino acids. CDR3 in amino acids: CASSQEGGVAGYTF. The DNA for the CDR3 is TGCGCCAGCAGCCAAGAGGGGGGTGTGGCTGGCTACACCTTC.